The sequence of this TCR beta chain was determined in a study of blood T cell repertoires in COVID-19. CDR3 size: 14 residues. Germline CDR1 reads SGDLS; CDR2 reads YYNGEE. Trimming removed 4 bases from V and 5 bases from J; junction bases left unmatched: 5. TCRdb's table, derived via immunoSEQ multiplex PCR, lists solely in-frame clones and lacks some. The sample shows approximately 28,000 clones, approximately 66% of them seen only once. The receptor comes from a man aged 60 to 69 with active or convalescent COVID-19. What was sequenced was peripheral blood. This chain links TRBV9 with TRBJ2-7, with 11 bases lining up with TRBD2. The CDR3 loop is CASSLSGRADEQYF. CDR3 nucleotides: TGTGCCAGCAGCCTTAGCGGGAGGGCCGACGAGCAGTACTTC.